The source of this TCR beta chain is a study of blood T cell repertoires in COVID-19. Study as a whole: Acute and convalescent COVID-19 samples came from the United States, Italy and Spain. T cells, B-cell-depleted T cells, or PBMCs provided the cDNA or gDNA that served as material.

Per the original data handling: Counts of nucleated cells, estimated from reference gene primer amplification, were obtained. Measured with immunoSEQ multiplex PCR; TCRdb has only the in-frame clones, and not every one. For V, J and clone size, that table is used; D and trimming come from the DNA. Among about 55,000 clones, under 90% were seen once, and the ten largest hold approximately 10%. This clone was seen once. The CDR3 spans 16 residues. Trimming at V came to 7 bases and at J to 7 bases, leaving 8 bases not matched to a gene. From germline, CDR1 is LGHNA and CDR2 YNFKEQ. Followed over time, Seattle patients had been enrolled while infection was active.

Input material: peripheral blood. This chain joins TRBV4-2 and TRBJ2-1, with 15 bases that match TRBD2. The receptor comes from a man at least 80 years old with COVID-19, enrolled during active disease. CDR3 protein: CASNELGTSGGNEQFF. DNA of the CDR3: TGTGCCAGCAACGAATTGGGGACTAGCGGGGGGAATGAGCAGTTCTTC.